Shown below are 9 T cell receptor beta chains from a single sample sequenced in a study of blood T cell repertoires in COVID-19. Repertoires were generated with immunoSEQ multiplex PCR, while TCRdb's copy carries only in-frame clones and drops some. The sample yields hundreds of thousands of clones, around 82% seen once. Sequenced input: PBMCs or T cells enriched from blood (not recorded which). The receptor set was obtained from a woman in her thirties or forties who had been exposed to COVID-19.

This clone has just one count. This sequence joins TRBV7-2 and TRBJ1-1, with 8 bases fitting TRBD1. The CDR3 consists of 15 residues. Germline trimming cut 5 bases from V and 4 bases from J; bases unmatched to any gene: 9. The germline CDR1 and CDR2 sequences are SGHTA and FQGNSA. CDR3 in DNA: TGTGCCAGCAGCCCGCTACAGGGGGAGGGCACTGAAGCTTTCTTT. This translates into CASSPLQGEGTEAFF.

V gene TRBV11-3 combines with J gene TRBJ2-1; 12 nucleotides agree with TRBD2. The germline CDR1 and CDR2 sequences are SGHNT and YENEEA. After removal of 5 bases from V and 9 bases from J, the junction contained 5 bases not matched to a gene. The CDR3 runs 14 residues. The CDR3: CASSQKLAGGEQFF. As DNA, the CDR3 is TGTGCCAGCAGCCAGAAACTAGCGGGGGGTGAGCAGTTCTTC.

The chain has TRBV15 and TRBJ1-2; perhaps TRBD1 as D (5 bases). V lost 1 base and J lost 4, with 13 bases in between. The V gene's germline CDR1 is LNHNV and CDR2 YYDKDF (reference sequence). The CDR3 covers 15 residues. The DNA of the CDR3 is TGTGCCACCAGCAGAGCTAGGGACTCTGGCTATGGCTACACCTTC. It codes for CATSRARDSGYGYTF.

The chain uses TRBV6-5 and TRBJ1-2; D not certain. V was pared by 3 bases and J by 4 bases, with 12 bases between. The germline CDR1 and CDR2 sequences are MNHEY and SVGAGI. The CDR3 is made up of 14 amino acids. CDR3 residues: CASSYSEEPYGYTF. The CDR3 nucleotides read TGTGCCAGCAGTTATAGTGAGGAACCCTATGGCTACACCTTC.

This chain connects TRBV28 to TRBJ1-5; 9 nucleotides align to TRBD1. Germline CDR1 is MDHEN and CDR2 is SYDVKM. Trimming removed 6 bases from V and 0 bases from J; junction bases left unmatched: 9. The CDR3 runs to 17 residues. CDR3 coding DNA: TGTGCCAGCAGCCGGGACAGGGTTTCGTATAGCAATCAGCCCCAGCATTTT. Its translation: CASSRDRVSYSNQPQHF.

This chain joins TRBV4-1 and TRBJ1-5; 7 nucleotides line up with TRBD1. The CDR3 loop spans 15 amino acids. With V trimmed by 4 bases and J by 3 bases, 6 bases remained unmatched. Looked up from germline, CDR1 is MGHRA and CDR2 is YSYEKL. The CDR3 spells CASSPQGVVNQPQHF. As DNA, the CDR3 is TGCGCCAGCAGCCCCCAGGGGGTAGTCAATCAGCCCCAGCATTTT.

This chain links TRBV10-3 with TRBJ2-7; D remains unclear. Trimming left V 2 bases short and J 2 bases short, with 7 bases between. There are 13 residues in the CDR3. From germline, CDR1 is ENHRY and CDR2 SYGVKD. The CDR3 is CAISEDLAYEQYF. The CDR3 bases are TGTGCCATCAGTGAGGACTTAGCCTACGAGCAGTACTTC.

The gene calls are TRBV15 and TRBJ2-3; D not certain. V was cut by 8 bases and J by 2 bases, with 29 bases left in between. CDR1 and CDR2 (germline): LNHNV, YYDKDF (reference sequence). The CDR3 runs 19 residues. The CDR3 bases are TGTGCCACCGCAAACCTCACACTCTGGGCCGCCGACGACACAGATACGCAGTATTTT. This sequence encodes CATANLTLWAADDTDTQYF.

The chain uses TRBV11-2 and TRBJ2-7; 8 nucleotides match TRBD2. The ends lost 4 bases at V and 4 bases at J; junction bases unmatched: 9. The germline gives CDR1 SGHAT, CDR2 FQNNGV. The CDR3 runs 15 residues. The CDR3 protein is CASSSTRLAGYEQYF. CDR3 DNA: TGTGCCAGCAGCTCAACCAGGCTAGCGGGTTACGAGCAGTACTTC.